This entry describes one T cell receptor beta chain. Antigen: not known. This entry is derived from a study of cytomegalovirus exposure and HLA in healthy donors. Study results and caveats: Versus the approximately 670-donor mean, an Asian-associated ancestry cluster reportedly showed fewer N-insertions in a later analysis.

A multiplex PCR was run with 60 Vbeta primers and 13 Jbeta primers. Sequencing used immunoSEQ multiplex PCR; TCRdb keeps in-frame clones, though not all of them. The data contain more than 75,000 clones, roughly 78% of them singletons. V lost 0 bases to trimming and J lost 1 base, with 9 bases between them. The CDR3 is 15 residues long. Germline-derived CDR1 and CDR2 are SGHRS and YFSETQ. Source material: PBMCs. The TCR sequence derives from a man in his thirties or forties in good health and CMV-seronegative. This rearrangement joins TRBV5-1 to TRBJ2-3; no definite D call. The CDR3 here is CASSLEKRRTDTQYF. The DNA of the CDR3 is TGCGCCAGCAGCTTGGAAAAGCGACGCACAGATACGCAGTATTTT. Looking up the rest from reference TRBV5-1 and TRBJ2-3 gives the full variable domain: KAGVTQTPRYLIKTRGQQVTLSCSPISGHRSVSWYQQTPGQGLQFLFEYFSETQRNKGNFPGRFSGRQFSNSRSEMNVSTLELGDSALYLCASSLEKRRTDTQYFGPGTRLTVL.